This TCR beta chain comes out of a study of cytomegalovirus exposure and HLA in healthy donors. Study observations and caveats: The classifier was said to identify cytomegalovirus status with high specificity and sensitivity. A later analysis found TCR association rates differed by HLA locus, highest for DRB1 and lowest for HLA-C.

The PCR was carried out with 60 Vbeta primers and 13 Jbeta primers. The table came from immunoSEQ multiplex PCR; TCRdb's copy has only in-frame clones and leaves some out. This sample yields 150,000 to 200,000 clones, of which 84% are seen a single time; about 0.25% belongs to the top ten. CDR3 length: 17 residues. A note on this clone: Its antigen is not known.

The material sequenced was PBMCs. The rearrangement uses TRBV21-1 and TRBJ2-7; the listed D gene, TRBD1, was not tested against the DNA. TRBV21-1 is listed as a pseudogene. The clonotype originates from a boy younger than 18 in good health and CMV-seronegative. The CDR3 sequence: CASSKELRQGTYYEQYF. CDR3 coding DNA: TGTGCCAGCAGCAAAGAACTACGACAGGGGACTTATTACGAGCAGTACTTC.